Following are 21 T cell receptor beta chains from one sample sequenced in a study of blood T cells in healthy people across ages (dated by TCRdb to between 2014 and 2017). Library preparation was by 5' RACE. The sequencer listed for this sample is Illumina HiSeq 2500. A second PCR of roughly 6 to 12 cycles was run with a J-beta primer mix and a sample-barcoded 5' primer. TCRdb applied fastp at Q25 and MiXCR to the public reads, then kept only in-frame beta chains. Identical CDR3 proteins give one entry, which carries the most common genes and DNA. This sample comprises hundreds of thousands of distinct CDR3 sequences, about 54% of them detected only once. In total, the top ten clones hold 35% to 40% of the sample. Specimen: blood. These receptors were collected from a man between 60 and 75 years old in good health.

Only one count was recorded for this clonotype. CDR3 sequence: CASSVGQGNYEQYF. In DNA, the CDR3 is TGTGCCAGCAGCGTGGGACAGGGAAACTACGAGCAGTACTTC. The chain uses TRBV9 and TRBJ2-7; 9 bases are a match to TRBD1. The CDR3 runs to 14 residues. The germline CDR1 and CDR2 sequences are SGDLS and YYNGEE. Trimming removed 2 bases from V and 3 bases from J; junction bases left unmatched: 3.

The genes are TRBV5-4 and TRBJ1-2; D is unclear. V gave up 3 bases and J gave up 6 bases, with 15 bases separating them. The CDR3 has 14 residues. The germline gives CDR1 SGHNT, CDR2 YYREEE (reference sequence). The CDR3 DNA sequence: TGTGCCAGCAGCTCGGAGGCAGGAGAACATGGCTACACCTTC. Its translation: CASSSEAGEHGYTF.

This clonotype was counted between two and nine times. The chain joins TRBV3-1 to TRBJ2-4; no clear D. The germline V gene has CDR1 LGHDT and CDR2 YNNKEL (reference sequence). This CDR3 has 14 residues. The germline V and J ends were trimmed by 1 base and 6 bases, with 10 bases remaining between them. CDR3 nucleotides: TGTGCCAGCAGCCAAGTCTCCGGGTCAAACATTCAGTACTTC. Its protein product is CASSQVSGSNIQYF.

The gene calls are TRBV6-1 and TRBJ2-5, with 7 bases matching TRBD1. The J call may be wrong; the DNA end is better matched by TRBJ2-7. This CDR3 is built from 12 residues. The germline V gene has CDR1 MNHNS and CDR2 SASEGT. CDR3 in DNA: TGTGCCAGCAGGGCAGGGGGCTACGAGCAGTACTTC. Its translation is CASRAGGYEQYF.

The chain combines TRBV12-3 or TRBV12-4 with TRBJ2-5, with D perhaps being TRBD1 or TRBD2 (6 bases each). The germline V and J ends were trimmed by 2 bases and 5 bases, with 15 bases remaining between them. This CDR3 spans 15 amino acids. DNA of the CDR3: TGTGCCAGCAGTTTAAGGGGGGAGAGTCGGGAGACCCAGTACTTC. This sequence encodes CASSLRGESRETQYF.

J is TRBJ1-2 and V is TRBV18, with D possibly TRBD1 on 5 matching bases. The CDR3 length is 15 residues. Trimming stripped 0 bases from V and 2 bases from J, with 10 bases between. The germline CDR1 and CDR2 sequences are KGHSH and LQKENI. CDR3 amino acids: CASSPPNRQNYGYTF. The CDR3 DNA follows: TGTGCCAGCTCACCACCGAACAGGCAGAACTATGGCTACACCTTC.

Comments on this clonotype: At one of its ends the junction is not consistent with the germline gene, which may arise from a read error. This chain links TRBV10-2 with TRBJ1-6; 7 positions agree with TRBD1. Germline V gives CDR1 WSHSY, CDR2 SAAADI. The CDR3 spans 14 residues. CDR3 nucleotide sequence: TGCGCCAGCAGTTACAGGGGTGATAATTCACCCTTCCACTTT. Protein sequence: CASSYRGDNSPFHF.

This chain connects TRBV2 to TRBJ1-1; TRBD1 aligns across 9 bases. V shed 7 bases and J 8 bases; nucleotides not matched to a gene: 5. Germline V gene data show CDR1 as SNHLY and CDR2 as FYNNEI. This CDR3 region has 12 residues. The CDR3 bases are TGTGCCAGCAAACAGGGGGCGGCGGAAGCTTTCTTT. This sequence encodes CASKQGAAEAFF. The full variable domain, with the rest looked up from reference TRBV2 and TRBJ1-1, is EPEVTQTPSHQVTQMGQEVILRCVPISNHLYFYWYRQILGQKVEFLVSFYNNEISEKSEIFDDQFSVERPDGSNFTLKIRSTKLEDSAMYFCASKQGAAEAFFGQGTRLTVV.

This clonotype was recorded at least ten times. The CDR3 bases are TGTGCCAGCAGCTTTACGCAGTCTAGCACAGATACGCAGTATTTT. It yields the protein CASSFTQSSTDTQYF. This sequence joins TRBV5-5 and TRBJ2-3; no firm D call. Germline assignment: CDR1 SGHKS and CDR2 YYEKEE (reference sequence). The V end lost 2 bases, the J end lost 0 bases, and 10 bases lay between the germline ends. There are 15 residues in the CDR3.

The chain carries TRBV10-3 and TRBJ1-2, with D tentatively TRBD1 (6 bases). The CDR3 is 14 amino acids. V dropped 3 bases and J dropped 0 bases, with 8 bases sitting between them. Germline V gene sequence: CDR1 ENHRY, CDR2 SYGVKD. For the CDR3, the DNA is TGTGCCATCAGTGAACAGGGAACTAACTATGGCTACACCTTC. Protein sequence: CAISEQGTNYGYTF.

The chain joins TRBV27 to TRBJ1-2; D possibly corresponds to TRBD1 (5 bases). This CDR3 is built from 14 residues. Trimming removed 6 bases from V and 5 bases from J, with 16 bases in between. Germline CDR1 reads MNHEY; CDR2 reads SMNVEV (reference sequence). CDR3 sequence: CASSAGTVLYGYTF. DNA of the CDR3: TGTGCCAGCAGCGCCGGGACGGTTTTATATGGCTACACCTTC.

This clonotype was seen a few times. Sequence at one end of the junction differs from germline and may be a read error. This chain's CDR3 is CASSFGQGSYNEQFF. In DNA form, the CDR3 reads TGTGCCAGCAGCTTTGGACAGGGGTCCTACAATGAGCAGTTCTTC. The chain joins TRBV5-1 to TRBJ2-1, with 9 bases that match TRBD1. Germline-derived CDR1 and CDR2 are SGHRS and YFSETQ. The CDR3 consists of 15 residues.

V and J are TRBV14 and TRBJ1-1; D is possibly TRBD1 (5 bases). The V gene lost 2 bases and the J gene lost 4 bases, with 11 bases spanning the gap. Germline loops: CDR1 SGHDN, CDR2 FVKESK. The CDR3 consists of 14 residues. The CDR3 is CASSQSLRVTEAFF. The CDR3 DNA sequence: TGTGCCAGCAGCCAAAGCCTCAGGGTCACTGAAGCTTTCTTT.

This sequence joins TRBV7-8 and TRBJ2-6, with TRBD1 matching 9 bases. Trimming cost V 4 bases and J 2 bases; bases outside gene matches: 6. The length of the CDR3 is 17 residues. The germline V gene encodes CDR1 SGHVS and CDR2 FQNEAQ. The CDR3 DNA reads TGTGCCAGCAGCTGGGGACAGGGAGTGGCTGGGGCCAACGTCCTGACTTTC. Its translation: CASSWGQGVAGANVLTF.

This chain joins TRBV2 and TRBJ2-1; 8 positions agree with TRBD1. This CDR3 spans 12 amino acids. Trimming took 6 bases from V and 6 from J; bases not matched to a gene: 1. Germline-derived CDR1 and CDR2 are SNHLY and FYNNEI. Here the CDR3 DNA reads TGTGCCAGCAGCGGACAGGGCAATGAGCAGTTCTTC. It is translated as CASSGQGNEQFF.

V is TRBV11-3 and J is TRBJ2-3, with D possibly matching TRBD2 (7 bases). Trimming stripped 1 base from V and 3 bases from J, with 14 bases between. Looked up from germline, CDR1 is SGHNT and CDR2 is YENEEA. This CDR3 spans 16 amino acids. The CDR3 bases are TGTGCCAGCAGCTTAGGCGGGGGCGCTAGTACAGATACGCAGTATTTT. Translation: CASSLGGGASTDTQYF.

The V gene is TRBV4-1, the J gene TRBJ2-7, with 9 bases aligning to TRBD1. This CDR3 has 18 amino acids. The ends lost 1 base at V and 2 bases at J; junction bases unmatched: 12. Per germline, CDR1 MGHRA and CDR2 YSYEKL. For the CDR3, the DNA is TGCGCCAGCAGCCAAGTAGATTATTCGCGACAGGGGGCCTACGAGCAGTACTTC. The encoded protein is CASSQVDYSRQGAYEQYF.

The V gene is TRBV7-9, the J gene TRBJ1-6; a possible D gene is TRBD1 (6 bases). Germline V gene data show CDR1 as SEHNR and CDR2 as FQNEAQ (reference sequence). The CDR3 covers 18 residues. Trimming took off 1 base at V and 10 bases at J, with 23 bases between the two ends. The CDR3 here is CASSLGRLRTDRKSPLHF. The CDR3 DNA reads as TGTGCCAGCAGCTTAGGACGCCTGAGGACAGACCGTAAATCACCCCTCCACTTT.

V gene TRBV3-1 combines with J gene TRBJ2-1; D is possibly TRBD1 (8 bases). CDR1 and CDR2 (germline): LGHDT, YNNKEL (reference sequence). The CDR3 spans 17 residues. V was cut by 4 bases and J by 13 bases, with 29 bases left in between. As DNA, the CDR3 is TGTGCCAGCAGCCCCCTCAGGGGGCGGGGGCCGCAAGAGACCCAGTTCTTC. It encodes CASSPLRGRGPQETQFF.

This clonotype appeared a few times. The gene calls are TRBV7-2 and TRBJ2-1, with D maybe TRBD2 (5 bases). Per the germline V gene, CDR1 is SGHTA and CDR2 is FQGNSA. The CDR3 loop spans 15 amino acids. V was shortened by 9 bases and J by 8 bases, with 23 bases between the two germline ends. The CDR3 DNA sequence: TGTGCCAGTTCATTACGGGGTCCTCGCATCGATGAGCAGTTCTTC. Encoded protein: CASSLRGPRIDEQFF.

This chain joins TRBV20-1 and TRBJ2-1, with TRBD2 as a possible D gene (6 bases). From germline, CDR1 is DFQATT and CDR2 SNEGSKA (reference sequence). The CDR3 contains 14 residues. With 5 bases removed from V and 8 bases from J, the gap between germline ends came to 19 bases. In nucleotides, the CDR3 is TGCAGTGCTCCTTTTAGCGGCACGGGCGATGAGCAGTTCTTC. This sequence encodes CSAPFSGTGDEQFF.